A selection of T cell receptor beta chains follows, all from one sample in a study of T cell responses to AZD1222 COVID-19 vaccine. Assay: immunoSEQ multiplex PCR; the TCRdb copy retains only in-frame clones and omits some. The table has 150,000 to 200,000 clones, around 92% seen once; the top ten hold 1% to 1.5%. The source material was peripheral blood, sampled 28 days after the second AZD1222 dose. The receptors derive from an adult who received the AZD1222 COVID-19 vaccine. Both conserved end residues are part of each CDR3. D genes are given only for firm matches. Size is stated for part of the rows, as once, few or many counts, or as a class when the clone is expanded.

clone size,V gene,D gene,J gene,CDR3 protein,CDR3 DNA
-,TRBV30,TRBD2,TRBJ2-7,CAWSVASGRYEQYF,TGTGCCTGGAGTGTGGCTAGCGGGAGGTACGAGCAGTACTTC
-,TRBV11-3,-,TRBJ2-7,CASSLAGYEQYF,TGTGCCAGCAGCTTAGCCGGGTACGAGCAGTACTTC
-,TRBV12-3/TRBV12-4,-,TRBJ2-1,CASSLVATEQFF,TGTGCCAGCAGTTTAGTAGCCACTGAGCAGTTCTTC
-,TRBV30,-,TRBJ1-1,CAWSPAEAFF,TGTGCCTGGAGCCCCGCTGAAGCTTTCTTT
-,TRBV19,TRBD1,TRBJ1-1,CASSIAHRGLMDTEAFF,TGTGCCAGTAGTATTGCTCACAGGGGGCTTATGGACACTGAAGCTTTCTTT
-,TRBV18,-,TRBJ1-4,CASSPPQTATNEKLFF,TGTGCCAGCTCACCACCCCAGACTGCAACTAATGAAAAACTGTTTTTT
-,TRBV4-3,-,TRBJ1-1,CASSQQSGPNTEAFF,TGCGCCAGCAGCCAACAGTCGGGGCCTAACACTGAAGCTTTCTTT
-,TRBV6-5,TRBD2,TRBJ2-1,CASSLGLAAYNEQFF,TGTGCCAGCAGCCTGGGACTAGCGGCGTACAATGAGCAGTTCTTC
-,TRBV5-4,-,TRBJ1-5,CASSLGGGGDQPQHF,TGTGCCAGCAGCCTGGGCGGGGGAGGGGATCAGCCCCAGCATTTT
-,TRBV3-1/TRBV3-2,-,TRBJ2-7,CASSQHVITGSNEQYF,TGTGCCAGCAGCCAGCACGTAATTACAGGATCTAACGAGCAGTACTTC
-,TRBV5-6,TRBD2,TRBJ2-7,CASSLAGGHYEQYF,TGTGCCAGCAGCTTGGCGGGAGGCCACTACGAGCAGTACTTC
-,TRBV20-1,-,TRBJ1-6,CSGGHNSPLHF,TGCAGTGGAGGGCATAATTCACCCCTCCACTTT
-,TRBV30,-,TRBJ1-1,CAWSSGDSMNTEAFF,TGTGCCTGGAGTTCTGGGGATTCAATGAACACTGAAGCTTTCTTT
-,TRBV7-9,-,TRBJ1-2,CASSRGGTAPLNYGYTF,TGTGCCAGCAGCCGGGGCGGGACGGCCCCTCTTAACTATGGCTACACCTTC
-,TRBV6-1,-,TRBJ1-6,CASSESRDSNSPLHF,TGTGCCAGCAGTGAATCTAGGGATTCTAATTCACCCCTCCACTTT
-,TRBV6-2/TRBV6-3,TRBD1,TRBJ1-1,CASSHGTGAYSTEAFF,TGTGCCAGCAGTCACGGGACAGGGGCGTATAGCACTGAAGCTTTCTTT
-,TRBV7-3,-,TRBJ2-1,CASSLDGLRGAYNEQFF,TGTGCCAGCAGCTTAGACGGCTTACGGGGCGCCTACAATGAGCAGTTCTTC
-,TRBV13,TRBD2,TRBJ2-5,CASSLGMGLAGGMEETQYF,TGTGCCAGCAGCCTGGGGATGGGACTAGCGGGGGGGATGGAAGAGACCCAGTACTTC
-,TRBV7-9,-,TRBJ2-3,CASSPHSTDTQYF,TGTGCCAGCAGCCCACACAGCACAGATACGCAGTATTTT
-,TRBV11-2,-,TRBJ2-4,CASSQRLAKNIQYF,TGTGCCAGCAGTCAAAGACTAGCCAAAAACATTCAGTACTTC
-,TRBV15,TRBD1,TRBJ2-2,CATSSSGGTGDYTGELFF,TGTGCCACCAGCAGCTCCGGGGGGACAGGGGATTACACCGGGGAGCTGTTTTTT
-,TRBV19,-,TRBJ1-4,CASSIALLREKLFF,TGTGCCAGTAGTATAGCGCTCCTGCGGGAAAAACTGTTTTTT
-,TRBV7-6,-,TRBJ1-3,CASSLGGGNTIYF,TGTGCCAGCAGCTTAGGCGGAGGAAACACCATATATTTT
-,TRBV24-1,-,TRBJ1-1,CATSDHGNTEAFF,TGTGCCACCAGTGACCATGGAAACACTGAAGCTTTCTTT
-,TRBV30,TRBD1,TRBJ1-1,CAWRTQRTGATEAFF,TGTGCCTGGAGGACCCAAAGGACAGGGGCCACTGAAGCTTTCTTT
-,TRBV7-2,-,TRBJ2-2,CASSFMNTGELFF,TGTGCCAGCAGCTTTATGAACACCGGGGAGCTGTTTTTT
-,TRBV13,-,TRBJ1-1,CASSPMTGNTEAFF,TGTGCCAGCAGCCCCATGACAGGGAACACTGAAGCTTTCTTT
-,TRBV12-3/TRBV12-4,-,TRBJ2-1,CASSPASDEQFF,TGTGCCAGCAGTCCCGCCAGCGATGAGCAGTTCTTC
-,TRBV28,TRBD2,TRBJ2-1,CATRETRNEQFF,TGTGCCACGCGGGAGACGAGGAATGAGCAGTTCTTC
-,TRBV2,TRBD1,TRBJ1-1,CASSEAGQDAAEAEAFF,TGTGCCAGCAGTGAAGCTGGACAGGACGCAGCCGAGGCTGAAGCTTTCTTT
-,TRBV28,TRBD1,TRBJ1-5,CASSPRTGARSNQPQHF,TGTGCCAGCAGTCCCCGGACAGGGGCTCGTAGCAATCAGCCCCAGCATTTT
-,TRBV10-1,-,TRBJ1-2,CASSHITGSQGYGYTF,TGCGCCAGCAGTCACATAACAGGGTCTCAGGGCTATGGCTACACCTTC
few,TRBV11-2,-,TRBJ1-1,CASSPSRAEAFF,TGTGCCAGCAGCCCAAGCCGGGCTGAAGCTTTCTTT
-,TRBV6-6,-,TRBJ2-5,CASSSARPQGETQYF,TGTGCCAGCAGTTCGGCACGGCCCCAAGGCGAGACCCAGTACTTC
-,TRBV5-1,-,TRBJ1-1,CASSLGSEAFF,TGCGCCAGCAGTTTAGGGTCTGAAGCTTTCTTT
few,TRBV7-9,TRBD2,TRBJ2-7,CASSFPSGSYEQYF,TGTGCCAGCAGCTTCCCTAGCGGGAGCTACGAGCAGTACTTC
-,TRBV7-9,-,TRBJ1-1,CASSLRGEEAFF,TGTGCCAGCAGCTTACGGGGGGAAGAAGCTTTCTTT
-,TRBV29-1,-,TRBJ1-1,CSAGVENTEAFF,TGCAGCGCAGGGGTGGAGAACACTGAAGCTTTCTTT
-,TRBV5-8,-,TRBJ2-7,CASSPWGGQLYEQYF,TGTGCCAGCAGCCCTTGGGGGGGGCAATTATACGAGCAGTACTTC
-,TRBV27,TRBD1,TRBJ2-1,CAIWGQGYTEQFF,TGTGCCATCTGGGGACAGGGGTATACTGAGCAGTTCTTC
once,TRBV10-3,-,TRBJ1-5,CAINGDSNQPQHF,TGTGCCATCAACGGAGATAGCAATCAGCCCCAGCATTTT
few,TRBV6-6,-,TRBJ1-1,CASSRPPDGANTEAFF,TGTGCCAGCAGTCGACCCCCGGACGGAGCGAACACTGAAGCTTTCTTT
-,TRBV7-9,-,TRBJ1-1,CASMKGVTLLTEAFF,TGTGCCAGCATGAAGGGCGTAACCTTACTCACGGAAGCTTTCTTT
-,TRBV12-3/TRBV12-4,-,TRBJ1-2,CASSPGPNYGYTF,TGTGCCAGCAGTCCTGGCCCCAACTATGGCTACACCTTC
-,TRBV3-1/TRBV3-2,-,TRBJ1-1,CASSLSRRAEAFF,TGTGCCAGCAGCTTATCCCGTAGGGCTGAAGCTTTCTTT